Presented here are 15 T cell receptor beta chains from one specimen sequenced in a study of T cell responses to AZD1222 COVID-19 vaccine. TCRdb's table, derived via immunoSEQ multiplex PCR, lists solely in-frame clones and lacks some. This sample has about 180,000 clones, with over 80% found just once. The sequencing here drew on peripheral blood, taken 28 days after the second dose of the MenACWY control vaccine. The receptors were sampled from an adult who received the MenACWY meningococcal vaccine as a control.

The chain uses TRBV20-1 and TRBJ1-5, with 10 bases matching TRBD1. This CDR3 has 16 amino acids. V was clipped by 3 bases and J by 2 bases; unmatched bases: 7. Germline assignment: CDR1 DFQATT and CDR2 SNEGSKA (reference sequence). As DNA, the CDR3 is TGCAGTGCTAGTGCCCGGGACAGGGGCGGCAATCAGCCCCAGCATTTT. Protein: CSASARDRGGNQPQHF.

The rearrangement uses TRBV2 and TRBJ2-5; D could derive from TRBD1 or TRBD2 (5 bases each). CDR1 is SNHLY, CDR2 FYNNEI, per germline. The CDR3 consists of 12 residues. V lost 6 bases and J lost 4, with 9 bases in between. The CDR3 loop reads CASSPGRETQYF. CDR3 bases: TGTGCCAGCAGCCCGGGACGAGAGACCCAGTACTTC.

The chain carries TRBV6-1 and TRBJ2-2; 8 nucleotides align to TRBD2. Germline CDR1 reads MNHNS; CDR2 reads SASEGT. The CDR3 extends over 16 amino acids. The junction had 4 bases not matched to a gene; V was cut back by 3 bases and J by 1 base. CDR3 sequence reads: CASSEAGGLNTGELFF. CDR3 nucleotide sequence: TGTGCCAGCAGTGAGGCGGGGGGACTGAACACCGGGGAGCTGTTTTTT.

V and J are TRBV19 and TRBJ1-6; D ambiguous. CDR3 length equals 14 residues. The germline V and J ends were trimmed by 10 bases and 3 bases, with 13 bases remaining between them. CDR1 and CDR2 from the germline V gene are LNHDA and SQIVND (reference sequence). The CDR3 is CATKDQLYNSPLHF. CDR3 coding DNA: TGTGCCACAAAGGATCAACTCTATAATTCACCCCTCCACTTT. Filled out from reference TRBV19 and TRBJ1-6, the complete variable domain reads DGGITQSPKYLFRKEGQNVTLSCEQNLNHDAMYWYRQDPGQGLRLIYYSQIVNDFQKGDIAEGYSVSREKKESFPLTVTSAQKNPTAFYLCATKDQLYNSPLHFGNGTRLTVT.

The CDR3 loop is CASSYRRQNTDTQYF. In DNA, the CDR3 is TGTGCCAGCAGTTACAGGCGGCAGAACACAGATACGCAGTATTTT. V is TRBV6-5 and J is TRBJ2-3; D gene unclear. The CDR3 runs 15 residues. Trimming shortened V by 2 bases and J by 2 bases, and 11 bases separated the two germline ends. In germline, CDR1 is MNHEY, CDR2 SVGAGI.

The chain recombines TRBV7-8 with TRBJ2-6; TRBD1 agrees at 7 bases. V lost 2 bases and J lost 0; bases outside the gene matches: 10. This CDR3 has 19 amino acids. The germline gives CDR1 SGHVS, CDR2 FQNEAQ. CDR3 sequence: CASSLRVTGSRSGANVLTF. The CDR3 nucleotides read TGTGCCAGCAGCTTAAGGGTGACAGGGTCTCGCTCTGGGGCCAACGTCCTGACTTTC.

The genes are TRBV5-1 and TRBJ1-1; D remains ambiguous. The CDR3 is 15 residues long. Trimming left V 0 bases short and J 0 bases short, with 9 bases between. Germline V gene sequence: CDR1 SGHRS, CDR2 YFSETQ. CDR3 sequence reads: CASSLGAGMNTEAFF. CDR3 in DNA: TGCGCCAGCAGCTTGGGCGCGGGGATGAACACTGAAGCTTTCTTT.

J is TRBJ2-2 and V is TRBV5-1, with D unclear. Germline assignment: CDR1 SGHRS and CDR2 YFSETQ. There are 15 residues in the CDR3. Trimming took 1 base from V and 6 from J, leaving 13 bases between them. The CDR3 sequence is CASSLRVRTPGELFF. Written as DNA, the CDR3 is TGCGCCAGCAGCTTGCGGGTCAGGACGCCCGGGGAGCTGTTTTTT.

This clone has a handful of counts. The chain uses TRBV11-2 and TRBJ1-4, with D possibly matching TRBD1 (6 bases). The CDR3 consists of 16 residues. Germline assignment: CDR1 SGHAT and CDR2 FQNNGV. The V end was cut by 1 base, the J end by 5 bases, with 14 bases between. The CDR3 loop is CASSLGSGAGNEKLFF. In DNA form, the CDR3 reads TGTGCCAGCAGCTTAGGTTCGGGGGCGGGCAATGAAAAACTGTTTTTT.

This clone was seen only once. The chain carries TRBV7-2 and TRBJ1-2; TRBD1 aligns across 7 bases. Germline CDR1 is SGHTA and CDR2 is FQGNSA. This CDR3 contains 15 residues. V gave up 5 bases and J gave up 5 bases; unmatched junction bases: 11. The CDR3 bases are TGTGCCAGCAGCCCATCCGGGACAGCTGCTTATGGCTACACCTTC. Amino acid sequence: CASSPSGTAAYGYTF.

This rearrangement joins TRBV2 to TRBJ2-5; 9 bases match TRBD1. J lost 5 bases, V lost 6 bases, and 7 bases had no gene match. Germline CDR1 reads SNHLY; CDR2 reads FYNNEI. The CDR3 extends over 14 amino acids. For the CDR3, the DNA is TGTGCCAGCAGCTCCGGGACAGGGTGGGAGACCCAGTACTTC. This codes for CASSSGTGWETQYF.

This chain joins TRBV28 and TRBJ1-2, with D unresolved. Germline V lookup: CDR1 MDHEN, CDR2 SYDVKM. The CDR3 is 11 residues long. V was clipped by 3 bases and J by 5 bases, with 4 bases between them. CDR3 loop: CASSFGYGYTF. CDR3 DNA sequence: TGTGCCAGCAGTTTTGGGTATGGCTACACCTTC.

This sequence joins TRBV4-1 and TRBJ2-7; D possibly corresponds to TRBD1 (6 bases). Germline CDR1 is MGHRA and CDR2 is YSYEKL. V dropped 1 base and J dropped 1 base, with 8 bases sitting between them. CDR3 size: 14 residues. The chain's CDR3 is CASSQVQGSYEQYF. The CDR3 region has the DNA TGCGCCAGCAGCCAAGTTCAGGGGTCCTACGAGCAGTACTTC.

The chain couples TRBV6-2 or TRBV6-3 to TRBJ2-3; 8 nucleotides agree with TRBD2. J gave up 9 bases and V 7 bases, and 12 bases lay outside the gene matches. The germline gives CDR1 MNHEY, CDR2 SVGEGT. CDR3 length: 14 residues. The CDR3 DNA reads TGTGCCAGCACCCCGGGGGGGTATTCCTTGACGCAGTATTTT. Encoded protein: CASTPGGYSLTQYF.

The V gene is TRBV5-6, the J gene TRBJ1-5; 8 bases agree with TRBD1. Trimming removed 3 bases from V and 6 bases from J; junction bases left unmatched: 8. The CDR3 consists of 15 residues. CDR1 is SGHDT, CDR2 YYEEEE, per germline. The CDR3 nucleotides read TGTGCCAGCAGCTCCCAGGGGGCTTCCCCTCAGCCCCAGCATTTT. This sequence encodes CASSSQGASPQPQHF. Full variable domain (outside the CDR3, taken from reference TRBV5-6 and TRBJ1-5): DAGVTQSPTHLIKTRGQQVTLRCSPKSGHDTVSWYQQALGQGPQFIFQYYEEEERQRGNFPDRFSGHQFPNYSSELNVNALLLGDSALYLCASSSQGASPQPQHFGDGTRLSIL.